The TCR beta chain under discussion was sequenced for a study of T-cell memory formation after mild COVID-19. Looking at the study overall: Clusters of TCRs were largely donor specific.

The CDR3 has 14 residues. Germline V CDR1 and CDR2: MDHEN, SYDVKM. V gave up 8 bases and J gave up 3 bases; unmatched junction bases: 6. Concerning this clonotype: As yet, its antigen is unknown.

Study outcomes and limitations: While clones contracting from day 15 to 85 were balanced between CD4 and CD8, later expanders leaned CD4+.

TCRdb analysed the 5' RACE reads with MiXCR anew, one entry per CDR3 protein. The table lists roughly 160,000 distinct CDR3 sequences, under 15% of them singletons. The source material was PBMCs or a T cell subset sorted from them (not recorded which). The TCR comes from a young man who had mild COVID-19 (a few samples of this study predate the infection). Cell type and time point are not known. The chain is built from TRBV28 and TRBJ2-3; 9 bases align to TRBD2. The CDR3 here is CASFSGGLTDTQYF. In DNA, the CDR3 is TGTGCCAGCTTTAGCGGGGGCCTGACAGATACGCAGTATTTT. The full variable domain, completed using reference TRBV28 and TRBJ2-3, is DVKVTQSSRYLVKRTGEKVFLECVQDMDHENMFWYRQDPGLGLRLIYFSYDVKMKEKGDIPEGYSVSREKKERFSLILESASTNQTSMYLCASFSGGLTDTQYFGPGTRLTVL.